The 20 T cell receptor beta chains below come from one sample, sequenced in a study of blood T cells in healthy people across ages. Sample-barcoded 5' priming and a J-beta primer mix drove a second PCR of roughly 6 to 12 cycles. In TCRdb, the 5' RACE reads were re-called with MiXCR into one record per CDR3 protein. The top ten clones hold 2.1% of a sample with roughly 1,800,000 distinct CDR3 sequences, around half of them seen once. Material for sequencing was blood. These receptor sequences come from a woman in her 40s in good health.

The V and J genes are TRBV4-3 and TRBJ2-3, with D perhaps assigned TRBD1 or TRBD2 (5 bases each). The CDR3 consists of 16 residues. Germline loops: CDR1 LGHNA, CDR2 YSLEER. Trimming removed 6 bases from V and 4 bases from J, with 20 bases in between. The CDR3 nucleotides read TGCGCCAGCAGTGCCGCCGGAGCTAGCAGGGCAGATACGCAGTATTTT. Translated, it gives CASSAAGASRADTQYF.

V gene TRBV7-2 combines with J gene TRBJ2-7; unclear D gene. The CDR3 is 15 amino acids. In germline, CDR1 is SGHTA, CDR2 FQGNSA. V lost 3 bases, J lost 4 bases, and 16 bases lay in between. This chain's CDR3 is CASSFPLGLIYEQYF. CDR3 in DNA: TGTGCCAGCAGCTTTCCCCTGGGATTAATATACGAGCAGTACTTC.

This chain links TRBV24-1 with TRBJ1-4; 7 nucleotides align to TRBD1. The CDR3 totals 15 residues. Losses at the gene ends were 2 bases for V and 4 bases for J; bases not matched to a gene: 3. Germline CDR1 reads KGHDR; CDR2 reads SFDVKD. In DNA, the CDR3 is TGTGCCACCAGTGATTCAGGGGGGGGTAATGAAAAACTGTTTTTT. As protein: CATSDSGGGNEKLFF.

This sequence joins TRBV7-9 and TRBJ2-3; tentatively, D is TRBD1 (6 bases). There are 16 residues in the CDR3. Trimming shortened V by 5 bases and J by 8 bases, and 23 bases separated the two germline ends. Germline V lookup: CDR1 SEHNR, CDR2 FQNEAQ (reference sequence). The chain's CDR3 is CASSPVGGGHPGTQYF. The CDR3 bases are TGTGCCAGCAGCCCCGTTGGGGGCGGGCATCCTGGTACGCAGTATTTT.

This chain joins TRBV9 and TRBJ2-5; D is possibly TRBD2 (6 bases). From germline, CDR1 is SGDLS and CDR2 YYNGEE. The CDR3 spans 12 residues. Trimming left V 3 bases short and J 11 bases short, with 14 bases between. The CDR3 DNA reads TGTGCCAGCAGCGGGCTGGAGGGTGAGCAGTACTTC. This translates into CASSGLEGEQYF.

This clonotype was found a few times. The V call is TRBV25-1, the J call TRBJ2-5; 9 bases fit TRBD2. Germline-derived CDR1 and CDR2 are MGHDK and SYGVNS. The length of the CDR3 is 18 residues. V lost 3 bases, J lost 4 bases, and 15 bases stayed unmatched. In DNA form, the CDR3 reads TGTGCCAGCAGTGACTTTTCTGCGGGGGGGACCGTGCGAGAGACCCAGTACTTC. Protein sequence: CASSDFSAGGTVRETQYF.

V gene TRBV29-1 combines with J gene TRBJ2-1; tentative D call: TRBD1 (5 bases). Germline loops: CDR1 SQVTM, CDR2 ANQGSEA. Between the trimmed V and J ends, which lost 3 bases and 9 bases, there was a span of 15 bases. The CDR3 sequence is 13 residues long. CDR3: CSVDRQGFSEQFF. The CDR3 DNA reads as TGCAGCGTTGATCGGCAGGGATTTTCTGAGCAGTTCTTC.

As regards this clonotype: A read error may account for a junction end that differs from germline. CDR3 nucleotides: TGTGCCAGCAGCCAAGATCTTCAGGTCCCATACAAGGAGCAGTTCTTC. It translates to CASSQDLQVPYKEQFF. V and J are TRBV4-2 and TRBJ2-1; no definite D call. Germline CDR1 and CDR2: LGHNA and YNFKEQ. CDR3 length: 16 amino acids.

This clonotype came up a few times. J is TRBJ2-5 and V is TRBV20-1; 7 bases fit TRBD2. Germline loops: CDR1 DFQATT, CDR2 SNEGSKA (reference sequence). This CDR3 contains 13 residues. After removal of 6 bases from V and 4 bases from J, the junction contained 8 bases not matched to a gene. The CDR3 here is CSAQPGRGETQYF. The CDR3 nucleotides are TGCAGTGCCCAACCGGGGAGGGGAGAGACCCAGTACTTC.

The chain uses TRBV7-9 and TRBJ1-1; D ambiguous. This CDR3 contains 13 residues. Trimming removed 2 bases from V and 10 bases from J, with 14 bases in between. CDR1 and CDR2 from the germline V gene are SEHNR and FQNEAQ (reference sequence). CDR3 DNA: TGTGCCAGCAGCTTAAAAGAGGGAATGGGAGCTTTCTTT. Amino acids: CASSLKEGMGAFF.

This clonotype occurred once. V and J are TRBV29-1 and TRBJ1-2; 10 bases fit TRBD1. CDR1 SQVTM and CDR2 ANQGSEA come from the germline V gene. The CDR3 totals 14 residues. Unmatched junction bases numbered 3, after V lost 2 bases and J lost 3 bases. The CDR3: CSVETGQGHYGYTF. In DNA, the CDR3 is TGCAGCGTTGAAACGGGACAGGGGCACTATGGCTACACCTTC.

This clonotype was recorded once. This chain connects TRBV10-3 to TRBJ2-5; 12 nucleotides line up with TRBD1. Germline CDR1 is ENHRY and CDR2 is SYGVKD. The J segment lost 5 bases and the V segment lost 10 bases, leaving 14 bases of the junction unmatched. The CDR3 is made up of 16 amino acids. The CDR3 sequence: CATPTTGTGGWETQYF. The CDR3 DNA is TGTGCCACTCCAACCACCGGGACAGGGGGCTGGGAGACCCAGTACTTC.

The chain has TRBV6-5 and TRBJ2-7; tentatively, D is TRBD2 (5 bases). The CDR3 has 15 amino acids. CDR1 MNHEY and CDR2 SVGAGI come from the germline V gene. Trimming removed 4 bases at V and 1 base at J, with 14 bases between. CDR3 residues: CASSSNTGRSYEQYF. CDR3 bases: TGTGCCAGCAGTTCCAACACGGGGAGATCCTACGAGCAGTACTTC.

The CDR3 spells CASSELQGVGNQPQHF. CDR3 bases: TGTGCCAGCAGTGAACTTCAGGGAGTAGGAAATCAGCCCCAGCATTTT. V gene TRBV2 combines with J gene TRBJ1-5; the D gene is possibly TRBD1 (5 bases). Trimming left V 2 bases short and J 4 bases short, with 15 bases between. This CDR3 is built from 16 residues. Germline CDR1 and CDR2: SNHLY and FYNNEI. The full variable domain, its missing parts supplied by reference TRBV2 and TRBJ1-5, is EPEVTQTPSHQVTQMGQEVILRCVPISNHLYFYWYRQILGQKVEFLVSFYNNEISEKSEIFDDQFSVERPDGSNFTLKIRSTKLEDSAMYFCASSELQGVGNQPQHFGDGTRLSIL.

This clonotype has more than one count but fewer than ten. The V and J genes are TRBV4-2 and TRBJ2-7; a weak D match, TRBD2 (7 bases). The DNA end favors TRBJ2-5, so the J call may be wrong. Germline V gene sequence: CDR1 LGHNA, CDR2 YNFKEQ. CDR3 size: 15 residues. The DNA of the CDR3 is TGTGCCAGCAGCCAAGTAGGGGGGGCGCAAGAGACCCAGTACTTC. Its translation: CASSQVGGAQETQYF.

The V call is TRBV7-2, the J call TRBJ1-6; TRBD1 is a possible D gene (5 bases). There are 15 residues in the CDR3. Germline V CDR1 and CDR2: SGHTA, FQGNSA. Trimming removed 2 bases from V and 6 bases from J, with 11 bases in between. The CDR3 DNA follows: TGTGCCAGCAGCTTAATGCGGCAGGGTAATTCACCCCTCCACTTT. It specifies CASSLMRQGNSPLHF.

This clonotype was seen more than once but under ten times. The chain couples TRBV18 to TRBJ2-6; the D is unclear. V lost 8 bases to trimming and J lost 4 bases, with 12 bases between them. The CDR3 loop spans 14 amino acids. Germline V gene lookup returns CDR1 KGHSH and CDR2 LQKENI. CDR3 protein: CASTITIGANVLTF. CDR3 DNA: TGTGCCAGCACAATCACGATCGGGGCCAACGTCCTGACTTTC.

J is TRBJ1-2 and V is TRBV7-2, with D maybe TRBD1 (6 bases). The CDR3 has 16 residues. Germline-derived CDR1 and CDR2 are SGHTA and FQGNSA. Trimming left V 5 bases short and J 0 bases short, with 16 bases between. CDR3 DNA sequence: TGTGCCAGCAGCGTCGACTCCGGGACACCTAACTATGGCTACACCTTC. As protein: CASSVDSGTPNYGYTF.

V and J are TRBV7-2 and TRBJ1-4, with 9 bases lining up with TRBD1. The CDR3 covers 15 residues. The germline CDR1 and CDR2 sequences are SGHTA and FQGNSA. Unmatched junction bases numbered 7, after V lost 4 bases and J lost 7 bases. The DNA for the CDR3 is TGTGCCAGCAGCTCCGACGGGACAGGGAGTGAAAAACTGTTTTTT. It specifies CASSSDGTGSEKLFF.

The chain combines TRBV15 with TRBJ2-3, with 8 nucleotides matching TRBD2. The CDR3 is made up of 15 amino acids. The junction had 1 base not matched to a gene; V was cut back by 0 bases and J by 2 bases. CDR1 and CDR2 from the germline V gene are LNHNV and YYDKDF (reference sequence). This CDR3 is CATSRELADTDTQYF. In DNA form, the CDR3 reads TGTGCCACCAGCAGAGAACTAGCGGACACAGATACGCAGTATTTT.